This T cell receptor (beta chain) originates from a study of regulatory T cells in long-lasting Graves disease. Broader study findings: Persistent Graves' patients showed a TCR diversity that was lower than that of newly diagnosed ones.

V dropped 7 bases and J dropped 8 bases, with 18 bases sitting between them. CDR1 and CDR2 (germline): SQVTM, ANQGSEA. The CDR3 runs 13 residues. As for time point: newly diagnosed GD, antithyroid drugs for less than 3 months. TCR sequences were obtained from RNA taken from PBMCs. This clonotype was recorded a few times. Its cognate antigen is unknown. Building the TCR beta libraries relied on iRepertoire HTBI primers, and CDR3 regions underwent Arm-PCR. TCRdb recomputed calls from the multiplex PCR reads with MiXCR, one row per CDR3 protein. The sample has hundreds of thousands of distinct CDR3 sequences; about 16% are singletons. In addition, the sample was reused for a study of T cells in Graves' hyperthyroidism and ophthalmopathy. That source adds: An initial round of RT-PCR targeting the TCR CDR3 relied on the HTBI primer set.

The receptor comes from a woman aged 35-65 years with Graves disease. The sample consisted of peripheral blood mononuclear cells (PBMCs), taken at new diagnosis, from a patient treated with antithyroid drugs. The V gene is TRBV29-1, the J gene TRBJ1-3; D may be TRBD1 (6 bases). CDR3 residues: CSALAPGADTIYF. In DNA, the CDR3 is TGCAGCGCCCTCGCTCCGGGGGCGGACACCATATATTTT.